Here is one T cell receptor beta chain with its context. Its antigen is currently unknown. This sample is drawn from a study of PD-1 blockade in classical Hodgkin lymphoma. Study-wide points: Diminished baseline TCR diversity has been reported in newly diagnosed patients relative to healthy donors.

All patients relapsed after autologous stem cell transplantation, and brentuximab vedotin exposure varied. Clones were read by immunoSEQ multiplex PCR, and TCRdb kept only the in-frame ones, dropping some. The sample lists 55,000 to 80,000 clones; about 87% were seen once. CDR1 and CDR2 from the germline V gene are SGHDT and YYEEEE. V was shortened by 2 bases and J by 6 bases, with 12 bases between the two germline ends. The CDR3 is 13 residues long. This rearrangement joins TRBV5-6 to TRBJ2-7, with D hard to call. This clonotype was obtained from a human donor with classical Hodgkin lymphoma. This specimen consisted of peripheral blood mononuclear cells (PBMCs), obtained at baseline. This chain's CDR3 is CASSFGQVLEQYF. DNA for the CDR3: TGTGCCAGCAGCTTTGGGCAGGTGCTCGAGCAGTACTTC.